This passage covers 17 T cell receptor beta chains from one sample sequenced in a study of identical twins. One entry per CDR3 protein, called by TCRdb with MiXCR from the 5' RACE reads. The sample lists 300,000 to 400,000 distinct CDR3 sequences, over 9% occurring once. These data are also associated with another study on yellow fever vaccine responses in identical twins.

Sequencing was done on a sample of CD8+ T cells sorted from blood. All receptors come from a woman aged 18-29 years in good health.

This clonotype showed up just a few times. CDR3 DNA sequence: TGTGCCAGCAGCTTGGGGACAGGGGGCAAGGATGAGCAGTTCTTC. Its translation: CASSLGTGGKDEQFF. The J gene is TRBJ2-1, the V gene TRBV5-5; 11 bases agree with TRBD1. CDR1 and CDR2 (germline): SGHKS, YYEKEE (reference sequence). There are 15 residues in the CDR3. With V trimmed by 0 bases and J by 8 bases, 4 bases remained unmatched.

This clonotype was seen repeatedly, ten times or more. This chain uses TRBV4-1 with TRBJ2-3; D is unclear. The germline gives CDR1 MGHRA, CDR2 YSYEKL. Trimming shortened V by 3 bases and J by 2 bases, and 15 bases separated the two germline ends. CDR3 length: 16 amino acids. CDR3 region: CASSQKDQTFTDTQYF. As DNA, the CDR3 is TGCGCCAGCAGCCAGAAGGACCAAACTTTCACAGATACGCAGTATTTT.

The table lists this clonotype with many counts. The chain joins TRBV12-3 or TRBV12-4 to TRBJ2-5, with D unresolved. V lost 8 bases and J 7 bases, leaving 11 bases between the germline ends. This CDR3 spans 11 amino acids. The CDR3 region has the DNA TGTGCCAGCGGCGGCCTAGGGACCCAGTACTTC. Translating it yields CASGGLGTQYF.

V and J are TRBV14 and TRBJ2-1, with D tentatively TRBD2 (5 bases). Trimming removed 1 base from V and 8 bases from J, with 12 bases in between. Germline loops: CDR1 SGHDN, CDR2 FVKESK. The CDR3 contains 14 residues. For the CDR3, the DNA is TGTGCCAGCAGCCAAGTTAACTGGCGGGATGAGCAGTTCTTC. Its protein is CASSQVNWRDEQFF.

J is TRBJ2-2 and V is TRBV2; 8 nucleotides line up with TRBD2. The germline gives CDR1 SNHLY, CDR2 FYNNEI. This CDR3 has 15 amino acids. The V segment lost 2 bases and the J segment 7 bases; nucleotides outside the gene matches: 6. The CDR3 region has the DNA TGTGCCAGCAGTGAAAGAATGAGCGGGGGCGGGGAGCTGTTTTTT. This translates into CASSERMSGGGELFF. The whole variable domain, remainder taken from reference TRBV2 and TRBJ2-2, is EPEVTQTPSHQVTQMGQEVILRCVPISNHLYFYWYRQILGQKVEFLVSFYNNEISEKSEIFDDQFSVERPDGSNFTLKIRSTKLEDSAMYFCASSERMSGGGELFFGEGSRLTVL.

This clonotype has ten or more counts. J is TRBJ1-1 and V is TRBV6-5; D gene uncertain. The CDR3 has 17 amino acids. V lost 3 bases to trimming and J lost 5 bases, with 22 bases between them. Germline V gene lookup returns CDR1 MNHEY and CDR2 SVGAGI. The CDR3 DNA reads as TGTGCCAGCAGTTATACCGACATTAGGGTCCTGGGGACTGAAGCTTTCTTT. Translation gives CASSYTDIRVLGTEAFF.

The chain joins TRBV9 to TRBJ2-7, with D tentatively TRBD2 (5 bases). The CDR3 contains 15 residues. The germline V and J ends were trimmed by 2 bases and 1 base, with 13 bases remaining between them. CDR1 SGDLS and CDR2 YYNGEE come from the germline V gene. CDR3 amino acids: CASSVNRRGSYEQYV. In nucleotides, the CDR3 is TGTGCCAGCAGCGTTAACAGACGGGGATCCTACGAGCAGTACGTC.

The chain carries TRBV29-1 and TRBJ2-7; 9 bases are a match to TRBD1. V was clipped by 3 bases and J by 3 bases; unmatched bases: 6. Germline CDR1 reads SQVTM; CDR2 reads ANQGSEA. The CDR3 spans 14 residues. The CDR3 here is CSVEMGTGNYEQYF. In nucleotides, the CDR3 is TGCAGCGTTGAGATGGGGACAGGGAACTACGAGCAGTACTTC.

This clonotype came up many times. The chain combines TRBV12-3 or TRBV12-4 with TRBJ1-5; no definite D call. The CDR3 length is 12 residues. Trimming took 2 bases from V and 7 from J, leaving 6 bases between them. The CDR3 region is CASSLNRQPQHF. As DNA, the CDR3 is TGTGCCAGCAGTTTAAATCGACAGCCCCAGCATTTT.

This clonotype was detected only a few times. This chain links TRBV12-3 or TRBV12-4 with TRBJ2-3; the D is unclear. V lost 3 bases, J lost 2 bases, and 9 bases lay in between. The CDR3 contains 14 residues. In DNA, the CDR3 is TGTGCCAGCAGTTTCTGGCAGAACACAGATACGCAGTATTTT. It encodes CASSFWQNTDTQYF.

CDR3 amino acids: CASSKEATGPYEQYF. The CDR3 DNA reads as TGTGCCAGCAGCAAAGAGGCGACAGGTCCTTACGAGCAGTACTTC. J is TRBJ2-7 and V is TRBV21-1. TRBV21-1 is reported as a pseudogene. CDR3 size: 15 residues.

Many counts were recorded for this clonotype. The rearrangement links TRBV7-8 to TRBJ1-3; 7 positions agree with TRBD1. There are 14 residues in the CDR3. Germline lookup yields CDR1 SGHVS and CDR2 FQNEAQ. Germline trimming cut 4 bases from V and 7 bases from J; bases unmatched to any gene: 7. The chain's CDR3 is CASSSRQGGNTIYF. The CDR3, as DNA: TGTGCCAGCAGCTCTCGACAGGGCGGTAACACCATATATTTT.

About this clonotype: The junction shows a germline mismatch at one end, possibly a read error. The chain is built from TRBV27 and TRBJ1-5, with D unresolved. The CDR3 has 17 amino acids. CDR1 and CDR2 from the germline V gene are MNHEY and SMNVEV (reference sequence). CDR3 sequence: CTSSPIVIPASNQPQHF. As DNA, the CDR3 is TGCACCAGCAGTCCCATTGTCATCCCGGCGAGCAATCAGCCCCAGCATTTT.

The V and J genes are TRBV23-1 and TRBJ2-3; tentative D call: TRBD2 (6 bases). TRBV23-1 carries the ORF label, with uncertain function. The CDR3 sequence is 16 residues long. V shed 8 bases and J shed 4 bases, with 22 bases lying between them. CDR3 sequence (DNA): TGCGCCAGCCCTATCAGAGCAGGGACTCCCCCAGATACGCAGTATTTT. Translating it yields CASPIRAGTPPDTQYF.

This clonotype was recorded a few times. V is TRBV12-3 or TRBV12-4 and J is TRBJ2-5; TRBD1 agrees at 8 bases. With 6 bases clipped from V and 5 bases from J, the junction kept 8 bases outside the gene matches. The CDR3 loop spans 14 amino acids. CDR3 sequence reads: CASSPDRVGETQYF. As DNA, the CDR3 is TGTGCCAGCAGCCCGGACAGGGTCGGGGAGACCCAGTACTTC.

Only a few counts were recorded for this clonotype. This chain joins TRBV28 and TRBJ2-5, with 10 positions matching TRBD2. Germline trimming cut 4 bases from V and 2 bases from J; bases unmatched to any gene: 7. The CDR3 is made up of 16 amino acids. CDR1 MDHEN and CDR2 SYDVKM come from the germline V gene. The CDR3 DNA sequence: TGTGCCAGCAGTTCTCTAGCGGGAGTGAAGCAAGAGACCCAGTACTTC. Its protein product is CASSSLAGVKQETQYF.

This clonotype was seen many times. V is TRBV10-3 and J is TRBJ2-1; D gene uncertain. Per germline, CDR1 ENHRY and CDR2 SYGVKD. The length of the CDR3 is 15 residues. V lost 2 bases, J lost 0 bases, and 8 bases lay in between. CDR3 sequence: CAISENSPSYNEQFF. DNA of the CDR3: TGTGCCATCAGTGAGAATTCACCCTCCTACAATGAGCAGTTCTTC.